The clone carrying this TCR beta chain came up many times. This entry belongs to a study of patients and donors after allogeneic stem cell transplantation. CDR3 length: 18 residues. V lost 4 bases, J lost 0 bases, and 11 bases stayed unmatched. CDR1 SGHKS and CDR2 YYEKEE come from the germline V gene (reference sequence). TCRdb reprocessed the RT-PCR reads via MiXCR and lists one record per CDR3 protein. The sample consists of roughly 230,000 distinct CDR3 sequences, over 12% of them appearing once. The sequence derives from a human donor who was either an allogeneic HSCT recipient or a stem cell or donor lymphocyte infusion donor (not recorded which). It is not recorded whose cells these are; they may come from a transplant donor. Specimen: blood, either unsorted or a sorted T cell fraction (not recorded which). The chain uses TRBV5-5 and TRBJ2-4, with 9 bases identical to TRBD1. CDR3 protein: CASSRLFRDRVAKNIQYF. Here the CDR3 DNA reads TGTGCCAGCAGCCGCCTATTCCGGGACAGGGTAGCCAAAAACATTCAGTACTTC.